The rows below give T cell receptor beta chains drawn from one sample of a study of molecular identifiers for immune sequencing clone quantification. TCRdb used MiXCR to reprocess the PCR reads, holding one entry per CDR3 protein. The table lists hundreds of thousands of distinct CDR3 sequences, approximately 24% of them singletons. Sequencing was done on a sample of naive CD8+ T cells from blood, with Jurkat cell RNA spiked in. These receptors originate from a human donor in good health. Some libraries in this study had Jurkat cell RNA spiked in. The CDR3 runs from the conserved cysteine through the conserved F or W. D genes are given only for firm matches. Size is stated for part of the rows, as once, few or many counts, or as a class when the clone is expanded.

>TRBV12-3/TRBV12-4|TRBJ2-5|.|.
TGTGCCAGCACTACGGTGGGGGCTGCGGAGACCCAGTACTTC
CASTTVGAAETQYF
>TRBV4-1|TRBJ2-3|.|once
TGCGCCAGCAGCCAGATCGGAGCCGGGGAGCAGTATTTT
CASSQIGAGEQYF
>TRBV3-1|TRBJ2-7|.|.
TGTGCCAGCAGCCAAGAGCAGGGGGGCTACGAGCAGTACTTC
CASSQEQGGYEQYF
>TRBV7-2|TRBJ2-5|TRBD1|many
TGTGCCAGCAGCATCCGGGACAGGGGATGGCAAGAGACCCAGTACTTC
CASSIRDRGWQETQYF
>TRBV7-9|TRBJ2-7|TRBD2|.
TGTGCCAGCAGCCCTAGACTAGCAGGAGACCGCTCCTACGAGCAGTACTTC
CASSPRLAGDRSYEQYF
>TRBV5-4|TRBJ2-7|TRBD1|once
TGTGCCAGCAGCGACAGGGGACCCTACGAGCGGTACTTC
CASSDRGPYERYF
>TRBV4-3|TRBJ2-1|TRBD1|few
TGCGCCAGCAGCCAAGAGGACAGGGTGGGCGATGAGCAGTTCTTC
CASSQEDRVGDEQFF
>TRBV20-1|TRBJ1-1|.|.
TGCAGTGCTAGAGATCTACTAGGGGACTCTGAAGCTTTCTTT
CSARDLLGDSEAFF
>TRBV7-9|TRBJ2-7|.|.
TGTGCCAGCAGCTTATCCCCCCGGGACTACGAGCAGTACTTC
CASSLSPRDYEQYF
>TRBV4-3|TRBJ2-3|TRBD2|many
TGCGCCAGCAGCCTTTATGGGGGAGGGCTTACAGATACGCAGTATTTT
CASSLYGGGLTDTQYF
>TRBV7-8|TRBJ1-5|TRBD1|.
TGTGCCAGCAGCCTAGGCGCGGGACAGGGGTTAGGGCGGCCCCAGCATTTT
CASSLGAGQGLGRPQHF
>TRBV7-6|TRBJ1-1|.|few
TGTGCCAGCAGCCAAGACATCTACTCCACTGAAGCTTTCTTT
CASSQDIYSTEAFF
>TRBV4-1|TRBJ2-3|.|many
TGCGCCAGCAGCCGCCAACCGCAGGGCGATACGCAGTATTTT
CASSRQPQGDTQYF
>TRBV7-8|TRBJ1-1|.|.
TGTGCCAGCAGCTTAGCGGGGGCGAGTAGGAACACTGAAGCTTTCTTT
CASSLAGASRNTEAFF
>TRBV20-1|TRBJ2-7|TRBD1|many
TGCAGTGCTAGGGCGACAGGGTACCACGAGCAGTACTTC
CSARATGYHEQYF
>TRBV29-1|TRBJ2-5|.|many
TGCAGCGTTGTCCCCGGGACATCACAAGAGACCCAGTACTTC
CSVVPGTSQETQYF
>TRBV12-5|TRBJ1-1|.|many
TGTGCTAGTGGTTTGAGCAGGGTTGGTGAAGCTTTCTTT
CASGLSRVGEAFF